Sequencing of this T cell receptor beta chain was carried out in a study of technical replicates of blood from several donors. Data came from immunoSEQ multiplex PCR; TCRdb stores just in-frame clones and leaves some out. The data hold under 85,000 clones, with around 96% observed a single time. Germline CDR1 MNHEY, CDR2 SVGAGI. V lost 9 bases and J lost 8; bases outside the gene matches: 4. There are 12 residues in the CDR3. This sequence was found in a human donor in good health. The sample comprised T cells isolated from PBMCs. This chain uses TRBV6-5 with TRBJ2-1; 10 bases are a match to TRBD2. In DNA form, the CDR3 reads TGTGCCAGTGGGACTAGCGCGGATGAGCAGTTCTTC. Protein product: CASGTSADEQFF.